This T cell receptor (beta chain) was captured by sequencing in a study of shared clonotypes between healthy human individuals. Overall study findings and caveats: Read depth was anticipated to influence clonotype sharing among donors. Some clonotypes were shared by all four sorted-subset donors, while others were not shared. The non-shared ones had lower generation probabilities than the shared ones.

The V gene lost 0 bases and the J gene lost 0 bases, with 8 bases spanning the gap. CDR3 size: 16 residues. Germline V lookup: CDR1 MNHEY, CDR2 SVGAGI. Notes on this clone: Antigen specificity is unknown.

Libraries were prepared by immunoSEQ multiplex PCR; TCRdb keeps only in-frame clonotypes and omits some of them. Found here are about 1,500,000 clones, roughly 96% of them singletons; the top ten hold roughly 1.2%. Sequenced: naive CD4+ T cells sorted from blood. The subset denotes: CD45RA+ positively selected. The clonotype was recovered from a man younger than 45 in good health. This rearrangement joins TRBV6-5 to TRBJ2-2; D is perhaps TRBD2 (5 bases). This CDR3 reads CASSYSKRPNTGELFF. The DNA of the CDR3 is TGTGCCAGCAGTTACTCGAAGCGGCCGAACACCGGGGAGCTGTTTTTT.